The present TCR beta chain was sequenced within a study of T cells in Graves' hyperthyroidism and ophthalmopathy. Ten or more counts support this clonotype. Newly diagnosed hyperthyroidism, duration under 2 months, in patients aged 18 to 65. It was uncontrolled infection, other autoimmune disease, pregnancy or lactation that excluded patients. Regions amplified from RNA transcripts were the TCR beta CDR3 regions. The study used the HTBI primer set for a first-round RT-PCR of the TCR CDR3. A single record per CDR3 protein comes from TCRdb applying MiXCR to the multiplex PCR reads. The profile shows under 700,000 distinct CDR3 sequences, approximately 15% of them singletons. CDR3 length: 12 amino acids. V lost 7 bases, J lost 5 bases, and 9 bases lay in between. Germline V gene data show CDR1 as SEHNR and CDR2 as FQNEAQ (reference sequence).

The chain recombines TRBV7-9 with TRBJ1-5, with D tentatively TRBD1 (5 bases). The sample was blood. The clonotype originates from a woman younger than 35 with Graves' hyperthyroidism. CDR3 nucleotide sequence: TGTGCCAGCACCCGGGGGGATCAGCCCCAGCATTTT. Its protein is CASTRGDQPQHF.